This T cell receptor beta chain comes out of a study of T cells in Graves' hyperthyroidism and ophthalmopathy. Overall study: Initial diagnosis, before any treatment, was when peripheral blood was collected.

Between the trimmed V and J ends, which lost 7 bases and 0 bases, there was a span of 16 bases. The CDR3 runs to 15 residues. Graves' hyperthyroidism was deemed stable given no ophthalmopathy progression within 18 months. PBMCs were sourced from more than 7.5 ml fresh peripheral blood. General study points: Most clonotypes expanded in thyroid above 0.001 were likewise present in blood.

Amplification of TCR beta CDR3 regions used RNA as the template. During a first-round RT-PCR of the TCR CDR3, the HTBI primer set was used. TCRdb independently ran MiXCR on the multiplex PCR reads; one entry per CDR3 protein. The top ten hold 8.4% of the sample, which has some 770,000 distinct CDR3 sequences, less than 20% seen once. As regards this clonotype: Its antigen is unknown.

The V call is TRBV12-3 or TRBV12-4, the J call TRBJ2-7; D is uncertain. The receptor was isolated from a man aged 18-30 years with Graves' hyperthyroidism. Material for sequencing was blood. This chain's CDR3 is CASKPPGGGSYEQYF. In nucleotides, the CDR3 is TGTGCCAGCAAGCCCCCCGGTGGCGGCTCCTACGAGCAGTACTTC.